Detailed here is one T cell receptor beta chain. Its specificity is unknown. This record belongs to a study of T cell responses to AZD1222 COVID-19 vaccine. Study-wide background: Doses given second, at about 4 or about 12 weeks, were pooled. Study-level findings and limits: The study reported that nearly half of spike-specific TCRs target unmutated variant regions. With dominance at 160-218 and 743-854, vaccine-associated CD4 TCRs spanned spike. The donors showed a predominance of white British ancestry and of females, with possible underestimation of clonal diversity.

Here immunoSEQ multiplex PCR was the method, and the copy in TCRdb shows in-frame clones only, minus some. Here the sample spans roughly 170,000 clones, roughly 88% being singletons. Trimming pared 7 bases from V and 8 bases from J, leaving 13 bases between. CDR1 is KGHDR, CDR2 SFDVKD, per germline. There are 12 residues in the CDR3. The TCR originated in an adult in good health. The chain employs TRBV24-1 and TRBJ1-2, with a weak D call TRBD1 (6 bases). The sample here was peripheral blood, taken on day 0 of AZD1222 vaccination. CDR3 sequence reads: CATRTGTSGYTF. In DNA, the CDR3 is TGTGCCACCAGGACCGGGACATCGGGCTACACCTTC.